A selection of T cell receptor beta chains follows, all from one sample in a study of blood T cell repertoires in COVID-19. Sequenced by immunoSEQ multiplex PCR; TCRdb stores in-frame clones only, minus some. The repertoire includes about 300,000 clones, 75% to 95% of them detected once, and about 7% sits in the top ten. Sequencing was done on a sample of peripheral blood. These receptors all come from a woman aged 25 to 39 with COVID-19, enrolled during active disease. The CDR3 runs from the conserved cysteine through the conserved F or W. The D gene is left open where the match is weak. Expanded clones get a size class; other rows say once, few or many, or leave the size out.

j_call | v_call | clone_size | d_call | cdr3_aa | cdr3_nt
TRBJ2-7 | TRBV29-1 | . | . | CSVEVPGRYEQYF | TGCAGCGTTGAAGTTCCTGGCAGGTACGAGCAGTACTTC
TRBJ1-2 | TRBV30 | once | . | CACRPNMTF | TGTGCCTGCAGGCCCAATATGACCTTC
TRBJ2-3 | TRBV5-1 | . | . | CASSKDWGHSDTQYF | TGCGCCAGCAGCAAGGACTGGGGGCATTCAGATACGCAGTATTTT
TRBJ2-7 | TRBV7-9 | . | TRBD2 | CASSLGAGVDEQYF | TGTGCCAGCAGCTTAGGAGCGGGAGTGGACGAGCAGTACTTC
TRBJ1-6 | TRBV10-1 | . | . | CASSQSGVNSPLHF | TGCGCCAGCAGTCAATCCGGGGTTAATTCACCCCTCCACTTT
TRBJ2-7 | TRBV9 | . | TRBD2 | CASSPRLAGPTYEQYF | TGTGCCAGCAGCCCTCGACTAGCGGGCCCTACCTACGAGCAGTACTTC
TRBJ1-2 | TRBV10-1 | . | . | CASSFTGGYGYTF | TGCGCCAGCAGTTTTACAGGCGGCTATGGCTACACCTTC
TRBJ1-1 | TRBV5-1 | . | . | CASSFWGSTEAFF | TGCGCCAGCAGCTTCTGGGGCTCCACTGAAGCTTTCTTT
TRBJ2-7 | TRBV25-1 | . | . | CASSESQPRGEQYF | TGTGCCAGCAGTGAATCCCAGCCCCGGGGGGAGCAGTACTTC
TRBJ2-1 | TRBV4-1 | once | . | CASSREVRSYEQFF | TGCGCCAGCAGCCGAGAAGTTAGGAGCTATGAGCAGTTCTTC
TRBJ2-6 | TRBV3-1/TRBV3-2 | . | TRBD1 | CASSQAGGTGANVLTF | TGTGCCAGCAGCCAGGCAGGGGGCACTGGGGCCAACGTCCTGACTTTC
TRBJ2-3 | TRBV20-1 | . | . | CSAPGDTQYF | TGCAGTGCTCCAGGAGATACGCAGTATTTT
TRBJ1-5 | TRBV4-3 | once | . | CASSQVWGDNQPQHF | TGCGCCAGCAGCCAAGTTTGGGGGGACAATCAGCCCCAGCATTTT
TRBJ2-1 | TRBV30 | . | . | CAWSVGLGFQFF | TGTGCCTGGAGTGTGGGGCTGGGGTTTCAGTTCTTC